The source of this TCR beta chain is a study of a mutant IDH1 vaccine in newly diagnosed glioma. Study as a whole: Treated patients comprised about 60% males and 37.5% females, mean age about 43 years.

The time point: week 35, safety follow-up. A single vaccine dose contained 300 ug of mutant IDH1 20-mer peptide, and topical imiquimod was used with it. The study gave patients eight vaccinations in weeks 1, 3, 5, 7, 11, 15, 19, 23. Here immunoSEQ multiplex PCR was the method, and the copy in TCRdb shows in-frame clones only, minus some. In the table there are approximately 50,000 clones, approximately 87% of which are singletons. The V gene's germline CDR1 is SGHTA and CDR2 FQGNSA. Trimming pared 5 bases from V and 0 bases from J, leaving 11 bases between. This CDR3 is built from 15 residues. A note on this clone: No antigen is known for it.

Sequenced here: PBMCs, sampled from a glioma patient whose treatment included an IDH1 peptide vaccine. The J gene is TRBJ1-5, the V gene TRBV7-2, with D maybe TRBD1 (5 bases). The TCR originated in a man aged 40-55 years with glioma. CDR3 region: CASSTRGYSNQPQHF. In nucleotides, the CDR3 is TGTGCCAGCAGCACCCGGGGGTATAGCAATCAGCCCCAGCATTTT. Full variable domain (rest looked up from reference TRBV7-2 and TRBJ1-5): GAGVSQSPSNKVTEKGKDVELRCDPISGHTALYWYRQSLGQGLEFLIYFQGNSAPDKSGLPSDRFSAERTGGSVSTLTIQRTQQEDSAVYLCASSTRGYSNQPQHFGDGTRLSIL.